This is a list of T cell receptor beta chains from one sample in a study of regulatory T cells in long-lasting Graves disease. Via MiXCR, TCRdb re-called the multiplex PCR reads, giving one row per CDR3 protein. This table holds hundreds of thousands of distinct CDR3 sequences, 16% found once. The same sample was also used in a study of T cells in Graves' hyperthyroidism and ophthalmopathy.

Source: peripheral blood mononuclear cells (PBMCs), taken at new diagnosis, from a patient treated with antithyroid drugs. The source of these receptors is a woman aged 25 to 39 with Graves disease. CDR3s include the opening cysteine and the closing phenylalanine or tryptophan. D genes are given only for firm matches. Only some rows state a clone size, as once, few, many or a class for expanded clones.

J: TRBJ2-3
V: TRBV28
size: NA
D: NA
CDR3: CASSVQASTDTQYF
DNA: TGTGCCAGCAGTGTTCAGGCGAGCACAGATACGCAGTATTTT

J: TRBJ1-4
V: TRBV5-5
size: NA
D: NA
CDR3: CASSLEGRYNEKLFF
DNA: TGTGCCAGCAGCTTGGAGGGGCGTTATAATGAAAAACTGTTTTTT

J: TRBJ1-5
V: TRBV7-8
size: few
D: NA
CDR3: CASSLAPWVIGPQHF
DNA: TGTGCCAGCAGCTTAGCCCCCTGGGTTATCGGGCCCCAGCATTTT

J: TRBJ1-1
V: TRBV7-2
size: few
D: NA
CDR3: CASSLVPAGTEAFF
DNA: TGTGCCAGCAGCTTAGTTCCCGCGGGCACTGAAGCTTTCTTT

J: TRBJ2-1
V: TRBV7-2
size: many
D: TRBD1
CDR3: CASSHTTGGGNEQFF
DNA: TGTGCCAGCAGCCATACGACAGGGGGTGGCAATGAGCAGTTCTTC

J: TRBJ2-5
V: TRBV7-3
size: few
D: NA
CDR3: CASSFGDQETQYF
DNA: TGTGCCAGCAGCTTCGGGGATCAAGAGACCCAGTACTTC

J: TRBJ1-5
V: TRBV6-1
size: many
D: NA
CDR3: CATSLSVRSGNQPQHF
DNA: TGTGCCACCTCACTATCGGTTCGGAGTGGCAATCAGCCCCAGCATTTT

J: TRBJ2-5
V: TRBV24-1
size: many
D: NA
CDR3: CATSDSGWETQYF
DNA: TGTGCCACCAGTGATAGCGGGTGGGAGACCCAGTACTTC

J: TRBJ1-2
V: TRBV7-2
size: few
D: NA
CDR3: CASSLSLGPQYGYTF
DNA: TGTGCCAGCAGCTTAAGTTTAGGGCCGCAATATGGCTACACCTTC

J: TRBJ2-2
V: TRBV6-2/TRBV6-3
size: NA
D: TRBD2
CDR3: CASRSGASGTRGTGELFF
DNA: TGTGCCAGCAGATCCGGGGCTAGCGGCACTCGGGGCACCGGGGAGCTGTTTTTT

J: TRBJ2-3
V: TRBV6-1
size: NA
D: TRBD2
CDR3: CASSQPSGSRADTQYF
DNA: TGTGCCAGCAGTCAACCGAGCGGGAGTCGCGCAGATACGCAGTATTTT

J: TRBJ2-3
V: TRBV9
size: NA
D: NA
CDR3: CASSVGSSPDTQYF
DNA: TGTGCCAGCAGCGTAGGTTCATCACCAGATACGCAGTATTTT

J: TRBJ1-1
V: TRBV15
size: many
D: NA
CDR3: CATSYDTGTEAFF
DNA: TGTGCCACCAGCTATGATACAGGCACTGAAGCTTTCTTT

J: TRBJ1-4
V: TRBV3-1
size: NA
D: TRBD1
CDR3: CASSYRTGVEKLFF
DNA: TGTGCCAGCAGCTACCGGACAGGGGTTGAAAAACTGTTTTTT